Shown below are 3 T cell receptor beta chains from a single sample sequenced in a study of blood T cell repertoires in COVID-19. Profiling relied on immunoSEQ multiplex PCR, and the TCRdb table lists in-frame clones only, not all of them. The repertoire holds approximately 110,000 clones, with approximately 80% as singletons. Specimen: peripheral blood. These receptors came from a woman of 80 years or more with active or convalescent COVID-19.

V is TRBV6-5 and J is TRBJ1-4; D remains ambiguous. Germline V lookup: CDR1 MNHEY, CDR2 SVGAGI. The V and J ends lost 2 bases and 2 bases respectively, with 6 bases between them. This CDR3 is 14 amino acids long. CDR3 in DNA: TGTGCCAGCAGTTACCTAGACACTAATGAAAAACTGTTTTTT. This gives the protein CASSYLDTNEKLFF.

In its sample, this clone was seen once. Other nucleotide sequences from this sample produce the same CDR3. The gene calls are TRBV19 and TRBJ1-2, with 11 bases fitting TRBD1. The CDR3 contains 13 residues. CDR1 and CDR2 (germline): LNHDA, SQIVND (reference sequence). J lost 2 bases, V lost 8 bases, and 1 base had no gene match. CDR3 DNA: TGTGCCAGTCGGACAGGGGGCAACTATGGCTACACCTTC. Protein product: CASRTGGNYGYTF.

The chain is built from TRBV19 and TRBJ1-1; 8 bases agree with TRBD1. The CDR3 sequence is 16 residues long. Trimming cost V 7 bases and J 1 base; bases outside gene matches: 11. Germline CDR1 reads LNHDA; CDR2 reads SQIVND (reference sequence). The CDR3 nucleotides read TGTGCCAGTAAAACAGGGGGACCCTCCAAGAACACTGAAGCTTTCTTT. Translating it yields CASKTGGPSKNTEAFF.